Listed below are T cell receptor beta chains from one sample, sequenced in a study of blood T cell repertoires in COVID-19. Assay used: immunoSEQ multiplex PCR; TCRdb lists only in-frame clones, some missing. Here the sample spans 300,000 to 400,000 clones, around 86% being singletons. The specimen was peripheral blood. These receptors all stem from a man aged 50-59 years with active or convalescent COVID-19. The CDR3 runs from the conserved cysteine through the conserved F or W. D genes are given only for firm matches. Clone size is shown for a subset of rows, as once, few, many or a class of expanded clone.

TRBJ1-1 . TRBV7-2 few TGTGCCAGCAGCCAGGGAAGGAGCACTGAAGCTTTCTTT CASSQGRSTEAFF
TRBJ1-5 . TRBV19 . TGTGCCAGTAGTCCCGGAGGGCAGAGTTATAGCAATCAGCCCCAGCATTTT CASSPGGQSYSNQPQHF
TRBJ2-1 TRBD2 TRBV2 few TGTGCCAGCAGTGGGGGGACTAGCGGGCCCTTGTATGAGCAGTTCTTC CASSGGTSGPLYEQFF
TRBJ2-3 TRBD2 TRBV6-1 . TGTGCCAGCAGTGCCACCAGGGTCCTGGCGGGAGGTGATCTTACTTTT CASSATRVLAGGDLTF
TRBJ1-4 TRBD1 TRBV24-1 few TGTGCCACCAGGGCGCCGACAGGGGGGTATAGAACTAATGAAAAACTGTTTTTT CATRAPTGGYRTNEKLFF
TRBJ1-2 . TRBV2 . TGTGCCAGCAGTGAGCTAACCGTTGGCTACACCTTC CASSELTVGYTF
TRBJ2-4 TRBD2 TRBV7-2 . TGTGCCAGCAGCTTAGTGCGGGGGGTAGCCAAAAACATTCAGTACTTC CASSLVRGVAKNIQYF
TRBJ2-5 TRBD2 TRBV2 . TGTGCCAGCAGTGAGACTAGCGGGAGTGGAGAGACCCAGTACTTC CASSETSGSGETQYF
TRBJ1-4 . TRBV20-1 . TGCAGTGCTAGTCCGGCGGGGGGTTTGACTAATGAAAAACTGTTTTTT CSASPAGGLTNEKLFF
TRBJ2-2 TRBD1 TRBV7-6 . TGTGCCAGCAGCCAGACAGGGCCCGGGGAGCTGTTTTTT CASSQTGPGELFF
TRBJ1-5 TRBD1 TRBV10-3 . TGTGCCATCAGTCCGGACAGGGGCAATCAGCCCCAGCATTTT CAISPDRGNQPQHF
TRBJ2-1 TRBD2 TRBV7-9 . TGTGCCAGCATCCGGCGAGCGGGAGGTACCAATGAGCAGTTCTTC CASIRRAGGTNEQFF
TRBJ2-3 TRBD2 TRBV7-8 . TGTGCCAGCAGCCCACAACTAGCGGCGATCACAGATACGCAGTATTTT CASSPQLAAITDTQYF
TRBJ1-5 . TRBV10-2 . TGCGCCAGCAGTGAAGGTCGGGATCAGCCCCAGCATTTT CASSEGRDQPQHF
TRBJ2-5 . TRBV18 . TGTGCCAGCTCACGACAGTATCAAGAGACCCAGTACTTC CASSRQYQETQYF
TRBJ2-1 TRBD2 TRBV3-1/TRBV3-2 . TGTGCCAGCAGCCAAGCCGGGACTAGGCGGGGGGGCAATGAGCAGTTCTTC CASSQAGTRRGGNEQFF
TRBJ1-2 TRBD1 TRBV2 . TGTGCCAGCGAAACCGTCCCGGGACAGGGGTATGGCTACACCTTC CASETVPGQGYGYTF
TRBJ2-6 . TRBV9 . TGTGCCAGCAGCGTTTCTTCGGGCGGGGCTGGGGCCAACGTCCTGACTTTC CASSVSSGGAGANVLTF
TRBJ2-2 TRBD1 TRBV24-1 . TGTGCCACCAGTGATTTTACTTCTCAGGGGGTGAACACCGGGGAGCTGTTTTTT CATSDFTSQGVNTGELFF
TRBJ1-2 . TRBV7-8 . TGTGCCAGCAGCTTAGGCCCGGACAGCATATATGGCTACACCTTC CASSLGPDSIYGYTF
TRBJ1-2 TRBD1 TRBV16 . TGTGCCAGCAGCCACCAACGGGACAGGGGGCGTCCTAACTATGGCTACACCTTC CASSHQRDRGRPNYGYTF
TRBJ1-3 TRBD1 TRBV4-1 . TGCGCCAGCAGCCAAGAAAGACAGGGGTTCACCATATATTTT CASSQERQGFTIYF
TRBJ1-6 TRBD1 TRBV30 . TGTGCCTGGAGTGTCACAGGGGTAAGGAACTCACCCCTCCACTTT CAWSVTGVRNSPLHF
TRBJ2-3 TRBD2 TRBV5-1 few TGCGCCAGCAGCTGGGGACTAGCGGGGTTGGCTAGCACAGATACGCAGTATTTT CASSWGLAGLASTDTQYF
TRBJ2-2 TRBD1 TRBV19 once TGTGCCAGTAGTACGGGACAGCCTTCGAACACCGGGGAGCTGTTTTTT CASSTGQPSNTGELFF
TRBJ2-4 TRBD2 TRBV5-1 . TGCGCCAGCAGCTTTAGGGGAGGGGACATTCAGTACTTC CASSFRGGDIQYF